These 31 T cell receptor beta chains share one sample of origin, sequenced in a study of T cell changes during pregnancy in multiple sclerosis (dated by TCRdb to about 2019). Preparation of the library involved the immunoSEQ multiplex PCR assay. This is the immuneACCESS table as TCRdb keeps it, with only in-frame sequences that have V and J called. A part of the clones is gone; compared with another copy, unresolved V genes explain less than half, and the rest is unexplained. The sample table records more than 80,000 clones; more than 85% of these occur just once. More than 1.5% of the sample comes from the top ten. The sample in question was peripheral blood, obtained in the first trimester of pregnancy. Receptor source: a female donor with multiple sclerosis, enrolled in a pregnancy study.

V usage is TRBV15 and J usage is TRBJ2-5; a possible D gene is TRBD2 (6 bases). The germline CDR1 and CDR2 sequences are LNHNV and YYDKDF (reference sequence). This CDR3 comprises 14 residues. The germline V and J ends were trimmed by 0 bases and 2 bases, with 7 bases remaining between them. CDR3 sequence reads: CATSRDGGQETQYF. CDR3 nucleotide sequence: TGTGCCACCAGCAGAGATGGGGGGCAAGAGACCCAGTACTTC.

This chain links TRBV5-1 with TRBJ1-2; D not certain. Trimming removed 0 bases at V and 6 bases at J, with 9 bases between. CDR3 length: 13 amino acids. CDR1 and CDR2 from the germline V gene are SGHRS and YFSETQ. The CDR3 is CASSLERGHGYTF. In DNA, the CDR3 is TGCGCCAGCAGCTTGGAGAGAGGGCATGGCTACACCTTC.

In the case of this clone: This sample includes further DNA sequences coding for the same CDR3. The genes are TRBV6-1 and TRBJ2-6; 7 bases match TRBD2. CDR1 and CDR2 (germline): MNHNS, SASEGT. Germline trimming cut 6 bases from V and 0 bases from J; bases unmatched to any gene: 2. The CDR3 covers 15 residues. For the CDR3, the DNA is TGTGCCAGCAGAACGGGGGGCTCTGGGGCCAACGTCCTGACTTTC. This sequence encodes CASRTGGSGANVLTF.

This chain connects TRBV7-6 to TRBJ2-5; D ambiguous. Looked up from germline, CDR1 is SGHVS and CDR2 is FNYEAQ. The length of the CDR3 is 13 residues. V gave up 5 bases and J gave up 1 base, with 8 bases separating them. CDR3 sequence: CASSLPPQETQYF. CDR3 nucleotides: TGTGCCAGCAGCCTTCCCCCCCAAGAGACCCAGTACTTC.

The chain carries TRBV5-6 and TRBJ1-3; 7 nucleotides agree with TRBD1. Per the germline V gene, CDR1 is SGHDT and CDR2 is YYEEEE. With 3 bases clipped from V and 4 bases from J, the junction kept 7 bases outside the gene matches. The CDR3 length is 15 residues. This CDR3 is CASSWGQTTGNTIYF. The CDR3 nucleotides read TGTGCCAGCAGCTGGGGACAGACAACCGGAAACACCATATATTTT.

This clone came up a few times. The CDR3 spells CASGLVMQDEQYF. The CDR3 bases are TGTGCTAGTGGTTTGGTAATGCAGGACGAGCAGTACTTC. This chain joins TRBV12-5 and TRBJ2-7, with D unresolved. Trimming took 0 bases from V and 5 from J, leaving 8 bases between them. Germline V gene sequence: CDR1 LGHNT, CDR2 FRNRAP. The CDR3 is 13 residues long.

V and J are TRBV27 and TRBJ1-2; unclear D gene. CDR3 length equals 13 residues. V was shortened by 5 bases and J by 4 bases, with 11 bases between the two germline ends. Germline V lookup: CDR1 MNHEY, CDR2 SMNVEV (reference sequence). CDR3 sequence: CASSPDWLYGYTF. The CDR3 bases are TGTGCCAGCAGTCCTGACTGGCTCTATGGCTACACCTTC.

This chain uses TRBV19 with TRBJ1-4; 7 bases line up with TRBD1. The CDR3 runs 15 residues. The germline V gene has CDR1 LNHDA and CDR2 SQIVND (reference sequence). Unmatched junction bases numbered 10, after V lost 7 bases and J lost 5 bases. The CDR3 region has the DNA TGTGCCAGTACCCCTTGGGCAGGGGGGAATGAAAAACTGTTTTTT. Translated, it gives CASTPWAGGNEKLFF. The full variable domain, with the rest looked up from reference TRBV19 and TRBJ1-4, is DGGITQSPKYLFRKEGQNVTLSCEQNLNHDAMYWYRQDPGQGLRLIYYSQIVNDFQKGDIAEGYSVSREKKESFPLTVTSAQKNPTAFYLCASTPWAGGNEKLFFGSGTQLSVL.

The CDR3 sequence is CASSSGQGRNEQYF. DNA for the CDR3: TGTGCCAGCAGCTCAGGACAGGGGAGGAACGAGCAGTACTTC. The chain joins TRBV5-4 to TRBJ2-7; 9 bases agree with TRBD1. The CDR3 extends over 14 amino acids. V lost 3 bases, J lost 5 bases, and 6 bases stayed unmatched. Germline assignment: CDR1 SGHNT and CDR2 YYREEE (reference sequence). The entire variable domain, with the rest obtained from reference TRBV5-4 and TRBJ2-7, is as follows: ETGVTQSPTHLIKTRGQQVTLRCSSQSGHNTVSWYQQALGQGPQFIFQYYREEENGRGNFPPRFSGLQFPNYSSELNVNALELDDSALYLCASSSGQGRNEQYFGPGTRLTVT.

V gene TRBV29-1 combines with J gene TRBJ2-3; TRBD1 matches at 10 bases. V gave up 2 bases and J gave up 2 bases; unmatched junction bases: 7. CDR3 length: 16 amino acids. The germline V gene has CDR1 SQVTM and CDR2 ANQGSEA. The DNA for the CDR3 is TGCAGCGTTGAATTCGGACAGGGGGAGGCCACAGATACGCAGTATTTT. Translated, it gives CSVEFGQGEATDTQYF.

The rearrangement uses TRBV5-1 and TRBJ2-6; D uncertain. Trimming pared 3 bases from V and 0 bases from J, leaving 7 bases between. This CDR3 is built from 15 residues. Germline V gives CDR1 SGHRS, CDR2 YFSETQ. Written as DNA, the CDR3 is TGCGCCAGCAGCTACTCTAACTCTGGGGCCAACGTCCTGACTTTC. The encoded protein is CASSYSNSGANVLTF.

This chain uses TRBV2 with TRBJ1-5; TRBD1 aligns across 8 bases. Germline CDR1 and CDR2: SNHLY and FYNNEI. CDR3 length: 17 amino acids. V was pared by 5 bases and J by 0 bases, with 9 bases of the junction left unmatched. The CDR3 loop reads CASSRSGQVFSNQPQHF. For the CDR3, the DNA is TGTGCCAGCAGTAGGTCGGGACAGGTGTTTAGCAATCAGCCCCAGCATTTT.

V gene TRBV30 combines with J gene TRBJ2-1; 8 bases map to TRBD2. This CDR3 has 15 residues. The V and J ends lost 3 bases and 0 bases, in that order; junction bases with no gene match: 4. Germline assignment: CDR1 GTSNPN and CDR2 SVGIG (reference sequence). CDR3 coding DNA: TGTGCCTGGAGGTTAGCGGGAAGCTCCTACAATGAGCAGTTCTTC. Translation: CAWRLAGSSYNEQFF.

J is TRBJ2-6 and V is TRBV27; TRBD1 might be the D (5 bases). The V gene's germline CDR1 is MNHEY and CDR2 SMNVEV (reference sequence). V lost 5 bases and J 0 bases, leaving 14 bases between the germline ends. The CDR3 spans 17 residues. The CDR3, as DNA: TGTGCCAGCAGTCTCCAGGGCCATCCCTCTGGGGCCAACGTCCTGACTTTC. Encoded protein: CASSLQGHPSGANVLTF.

The V call is TRBV5-6, the J call TRBJ2-7; 7 bases are a match to TRBD1. The length of the CDR3 is 13 residues. Trimming at V came to 1 base and at J to 3 bases, leaving 1 base not matched to a gene. Germline V gene data show CDR1 as SGHDT and CDR2 as YYEEEE. CDR3 region: CASSLRQGYEQYF. For the CDR3, the DNA is TGTGCCAGCAGCTTGAGACAGGGCTACGAGCAGTACTTC.

The chain employs TRBV6-4 and TRBJ2-2; perhaps TRBD2 as D (6 bases). Germline V gives CDR1 MRHNA, CDR2 SNTAGT. The CDR3 runs 16 residues. Trimming removed 6 bases from V and 0 bases from J, with 14 bases in between. The chain's CDR3 is CASRTRWRANTGELFF. CDR3 in DNA: TGTGCCAGCAGGACCCGCTGGAGGGCGAACACCGGGGAGCTGTTTTTT.

This clone was recorded once. The chain is built from TRBV7-2 and TRBJ2-1, with 9 bases matching TRBD2. Germline V CDR1 and CDR2: SGHTA, FQGNSA. CDR3 size: 15 residues. Germline trimming cut 5 bases from V and 6 bases from J; bases unmatched to any gene: 8. Written as DNA, the CDR3 is TGTGCCAGCAGCAAAAGCGGGGGGCAAGGCAATGAGCAGTTCTTC. Its translation is CASSKSGGQGNEQFF.

The chain joins TRBV6-1 to TRBJ2-1, with D possibly being TRBD2 (5 bases). Trimming stripped 6 bases from V and 0 bases from J, with 12 bases between. Germline V gene sequence: CDR1 MNHNS, CDR2 SASEGT. The CDR3 covers 15 residues. The DNA of the CDR3 is TGTGCCAGCAGAAAAATGGGGAGCTCCTACAATGAGCAGTTCTTC. This codes for CASRKMGSSYNEQFF.

V and J are TRBV28 and TRBJ2-3; D call uncertain. CDR3 size: 13 residues. Trimming stripped 1 base from V and 3 bases from J, with 5 bases between. Germline CDR1 is MDHEN and CDR2 is SYDVKM. This chain's CDR3 is CASSLSPTDTQYF. As DNA, the CDR3 is TGTGCCAGCAGTTTATCCCCGACAGATACGCAGTATTTT.

The chain has TRBV29-1 and TRBJ2-3; D possibly corresponds to TRBD2 (6 bases). Germline-derived CDR1 and CDR2 are SQVTM and ANQGSEA. Trimming took off 7 bases at V and 0 bases at J, with 14 bases between the two ends. CDR3 size: 14 residues. CDR3 in DNA: TGCAGCGCGGGGAGGTTGGGGAGCACAGATACGCAGTATTTT. It yields the protein CSAGRLGSTDTQYF.

This clone has just one count. The V gene is TRBV6-4, the J gene TRBJ2-3, with TRBD2 identical over 11 bases. Germline V gives CDR1 MRHNA, CDR2 SNTAGT. The CDR3 consists of 16 residues. Trimming took 5 bases from V and 3 from J; bases not matched to a gene: 7. The CDR3 DNA reads as TGTGCCAGCAGTCCGCTAGCGGGAGGCGAGACAGATACGCAGTATTTT. Translation gives CASSPLAGGETDTQYF.

The rearrangement uses TRBV11-2 and TRBJ2-7; TRBD2 agrees at 10 bases. Germline CDR1 and CDR2: SGHAT and FQNNGV. This CDR3 has 15 amino acids. Germline trimming cut 5 bases from V and 0 bases from J; bases unmatched to any gene: 4. The CDR3 DNA reads TGTGCCAGCAGCCGGAGCGGGGGGGGCTCCTACGAGCAGTACTTC. This gives the protein CASSRSGGGSYEQYF.

This chain joins TRBV2 and TRBJ1-2; 8 bases map to TRBD1. This CDR3 is built from 16 residues. V lost 4 bases and J lost 5; bases outside the gene matches: 12. Looked up from germline, CDR1 is SNHLY and CDR2 is FYNNEI. CDR3 sequence: CASSAKDRERKYGYTF. The CDR3 bases are TGTGCCAGCAGTGCAAAGGACAGGGAGAGAAAGTATGGCTACACCTTC.

The chain links TRBV13 to TRBJ2-7; 9 bases line up with TRBD1. The CDR3 spans 14 residues. The germline V gene has CDR1 PRHDT and CDR2 FYEKMQ (reference sequence). V dropped 5 bases and J dropped 2; count of bases not matched to a gene: 4. This CDR3 reads CASSPGTGTYEQYF. The DNA for the CDR3 is TGTGCCAGCAGCCCCGGGACAGGGACCTACGAGCAGTACTTC. Full variable domain (remainder filled in from reference TRBV13 and TRBJ2-7): AAGVIQSPRHLIKEKRETATLKCYPIPRHDTVYWYQQGPGQDPQFLISFYEKMQSDKGSIPDRFSAQQFSDYHSELNMSSLELGDSALYFCASSPGTGTYEQYFGPGTRLTVT.

CDR3 loop: CASSIGEYLEAFF. The CDR3 bases are TGTGCCAGTAGTATCGGAGAATACCTAGAAGCTTTCTTT. The J gene is TRBJ1-1, the V gene TRBV19, with D uncertain. This CDR3 is built from 13 residues. V was trimmed by 3 bases and J by 8 bases, leaving 13 bases between them. CDR1 is LNHDA, CDR2 SQIVND, per germline (reference sequence).

The V and J genes are TRBV6-5 and TRBJ1-3; 7 nucleotides align to TRBD1. CDR1 and CDR2 from the germline V gene are MNHEY and SVGAGI. The CDR3 is 14 amino acids. Trimming took 6 bases from V and 6 from J; bases not matched to a gene: 8. The CDR3: CASRPTGFENTIYF. Here the CDR3 DNA reads TGTGCCAGCAGGCCGACAGGGTTTGAAAACACCATATATTTT.

This clone appeared a single time. The chain has TRBV4-1 and TRBJ1-2; 10 nucleotides line up with TRBD1. CDR3 length: 21 amino acids. Germline V lookup: CDR1 MGHRA, CDR2 YSYEKL. V lost 3 bases, J lost 4 bases, and 23 bases stayed unmatched. The CDR3 coding sequence is TGCGCCAGCAGCCACCCCGGGACAGGGGTCACCCATCCCCCTACGGGCTATGGCTACACCTTC. It translates to CASSHPGTGVTHPPTGYGYTF.

This chain connects TRBV27 to TRBJ2-7; a weak D match, TRBD2 (6 bases). Trimming left V 6 bases short and J 13 bases short, with 19 bases between. Germline V lookup: CDR1 MNHEY, CDR2 SMNVEV (reference sequence). The CDR3 runs 12 residues. CDR3 region: CASRAPARELYF. The CDR3 region has the DNA TGTGCCAGCAGGGCCCCCGCCCGGGAGCTTTACTTC.

The chain joins TRBV19 to TRBJ1-2; no clear D gene. V was trimmed by 1 base and J by 8 bases, leaving 11 bases between them. This CDR3 has 13 residues. Germline loops: CDR1 LNHDA, CDR2 SQIVND (reference sequence). The CDR3 nucleotides read TGTGCCAGTAGTATAGGACAACTAGAGGGCTACACCTTC. This sequence encodes CASSIGQLEGYTF.

The chain employs TRBV29-1 and TRBJ1-1; 7 positions agree with TRBD1. The CDR3 contains 17 residues. The germline CDR1 and CDR2 sequences are SQVTM and ANQGSEA. The trim removed 0 bases at V and 7 bases at J, leaving 17 bases unmatched. The CDR3 DNA follows: TGCAGCGTTGAAGATGCCCCGAGTTTCTCGACAGGGAGTGAAGCTTTCTTT. Its translation is CSVEDAPSFSTGSEAFF.

Only a few counts were recorded for this clone. This chain connects TRBV25-1 to TRBJ2-7, with TRBD1 matching 8 bases. The CDR3 has 11 amino acids. Losses at the gene ends were 7 bases for V and 7 bases for J; bases not matched to a gene: 3. Germline V gene sequence: CDR1 MGHDK, CDR2 SYGVNS. CDR3 loop: CASTGGWEQYF. As DNA, the CDR3 is TGTGCCAGCACAGGGGGCTGGGAGCAGTACTTC.